This entry describes one T cell receptor (beta chain). Trimming took off 1 base at V and 9 bases at J, with 6 bases between the two ends. CDR1 and CDR2 from the germline V gene are SNHLY and FYNNEI. This CDR3 is 11 amino acids long. Measured with immunoSEQ multiplex PCR; TCRdb has only the in-frame clones, and not every one. Among tens of thousands of clones listed, about 75% were seen once. The sample originates from a study of blood T cell repertoires in COVID-19. Study-level background: The samples span acute and convalescent COVID-19 from the United States, Italy and Spain. Sample material is recorded as cDNA or gDNA derived from T cells, B-cell-depleted T cells, or PBMCs.

The receptor was derived from a human donor in a cohort sampled during active COVID-19. The sequenced sample consisted of peripheral blood. The V and J genes are TRBV2 and TRBJ2-5; D perhaps matches TRBD1 (6 bases). The CDR3 DNA follows: TGTGCCAGCAGTGAAGAGGGGGCCCAGTACTTC. Translation: CASSEEGAQYF. Full variable domain (remainder filled in from reference TRBV2 and TRBJ2-5): EPEVTQTPSHQVTQMGQEVILRCVPISNHLYFYWYRQILGQKVEFLVSFYNNEISEKSEIFDDQFSVERPDGSNFTLKIRSTKLEDSAMYFCASSEEGAQYFGPGTRLLVL.